A selection of T cell receptor beta chains follows, all from one sample in a study of TIL therapy for anti-PD-1-resistant metastatic lung cancer. The data were produced by immunoSEQ multiplex PCR, yet TCRdb's version contains in-frame clones alone and is incomplete. Seen here are roughly 50,000 clones, 55% to 75% observed once, and the top ten hold 4.5% to 7%. This sample comprised tumor tissue, obtained at baseline. These receptors all come from a person aged 25 to 85 with non-small cell lung cancer. Each CDR3 is given with its conserved first and last residue. D genes are given only for firm matches. The size entry is marked missing in some rows and otherwise reads once, few, many or a size class.

TRBD2 . TRBJ2-5 TRBV9 CASSVGLAEQETQYF TGTGCCAGCAGCGTAGGACTAGCGGAACAAGAGACCCAGTACTTC
TRBD1 . TRBJ2-5 TRBV6-6 CASSYSEGAETQYF TGTGCCAGCAGTTACTCAGAGGGGGCAGAGACCCAGTACTTC
. . TRBJ2-2 TRBV5-1 CASSLGPGHPNTGELFF TGCGCCAGCAGCTTGGGACCGGGACACCCGAACACCGGGGAGCTGTTTTTT
TRBD1 . TRBJ1-4 TRBV6-1 CASRRTGAEKLFF TGTGCCAGCCGTCGGACAGGGGCTGAAAAACTGTTTTTT
TRBD2 . TRBJ2-7 TRBV10-1 CASSEASGRDEQYF TGCGCCAGCAGTGAGGCTAGCGGGAGAGACGAGCAGTACTTC
TRBD1 . TRBJ2-7 TRBV5-1 CASRQGSSYEQYF TGCGCCAGCAGACAGGGGTCGTCCTACGAGCAGTACTTC
TRBD2 . TRBJ2-1 TRBV9 CASSVEASGSSYNEQFF TGTGCCAGCAGCGTAGAGGCTAGCGGGAGCTCCTACAATGAGCAGTTCTTC
. . TRBJ1-5 TRBV10-1 CASSESGTNQPQHF TGCGCCAGCAGTGAGTCAGGCACCAATCAGCCCCAGCATTTT
. . TRBJ2-1 TRBV10-3 CAISGGREQFF TGTGCCATCAGTGGTGGTCGAGAGCAGTTCTTC
TRBD1 . TRBJ2-1 TRBV5-1 CASSLTGATNEQFF TGCGCCAGCAGCTTGACAGGGGCGACCAATGAGCAGTTCTTC
TRBD1 . TRBJ2-6 TRBV18 CASSQSGTGAGANVLTF TGTGCCAGCTCACAGTCCGGGACAGGGGCTGGGGCCAACGTCCTGACTTTC
. few TRBJ1-5 TRBV2 CASKAGMGNQPQHF TGTGCCAGCAAGGCGGGAATGGGCAATCAGCCCCAGCATTTT
TRBD2 . TRBJ2-7 TRBV6-1 CASSVTSGSGEQYF TGTGCCAGCAGTGTGACTAGCGGCAGTGGGGAGCAGTACTTC
. . TRBJ2-7 TRBV7-2 CASSLVGLRGEQYF TGTGCCAGCAGCTTAGTAGGTTTAAGGGGCGAGCAGTACTTC
. . TRBJ1-1 TRBV11-2 CASSLAASGAFF TGTGCCAGCAGCTTAGCGGCCTCCGGAGCTTTCTTT
. . TRBJ2-7 TRBV7-9 CASSFQLVEEYF TGTGCCAGCAGCTTTCAACTCGTTGAGGAGTACTTC
. few TRBJ1-1 TRBV5-4 CASSRLEVGWITEAFF TGTGCCAGCAGCCGATTAGAGGTGGGGTGGATCACTGAAGCTTTCTTT
TRBD1 . TRBJ1-1 TRBV28 CASSGTLGTGVGVGAFF TGTGCCAGCAGTGGGACGTTGGGGACAGGGGTTGGGGTAGGAGCTTTCTTT
TRBD2 few TRBJ2-5 TRBV10-1 CASSESRLAGGETQYF TGCGCCAGCAGTGAGTCTCGGCTAGCGGGCGGAGAGACCCAGTACTTC
. . TRBJ1-4 TRBV4-1 CASSHGTWGVSGEKLFF TGCGCCAGCAGCCATGGGACTTGGGGGGTCTCGGGGGAAAAACTGTTTTTT
. . TRBJ1-3 TRBV11-2 CASSLGRQSSGNTIYF TGTGCCAGCAGCTTAGGAAGACAGAGCTCTGGAAACACCATATATTTT
. . TRBJ1-1 TRBV18 CASSPLPGDTEAFF TGTGCCAGCTCACCCCTCCCGGGCGACACTGAAGCTTTCTTT
TRBD1 . TRBJ2-7 TRBV9 CASSGTGTGLGESYEQYF TGTGCCAGCAGCGGAACCGGGACAGGGTTGGGGGAATCCTACGAGCAGTACTTC
. . TRBJ2-7 TRBV28 CASSPLDRYEQYF TGTGCCAGCAGTCCCCTTGACAGGTACGAGCAGTACTTC
. . TRBJ1-6 TRBV6-5 CASSYSRGSYNSPLHF TGTGCCAGCAGTTATTCCAGGGGTTCCTATAATTCACCCCTCCACTTT
. once TRBJ2-5 TRBV19 CASSIRTAGSAETQYF TGTGCCAGTAGTATAAGGACAGCTGGGTCTGCGGAGACCCAGTACTTC
. . TRBJ1-2 TRBV18 CASSPLAGRDYGYTF TGTGCCAGCTCACCCCTGGCAGGGAGGGACTATGGCTACACCTTC
TRBD2 . TRBJ2-7 TRBV7-2 CASSFNAIRLAGVGEQYF TGTGCCAGCAGCTTTAATGCAATTCGGCTAGCGGGAGTAGGCGAGCAGTACTTC
. few TRBJ2-7 TRBV7-8 CASSLTEVHSYEQYF TGTGCCAGCAGCTTAACAGAAGTGCACTCCTACGAGCAGTACTTC
TRBD1 . TRBJ1-4 TRBV5-1 CASSQGGTNEKLFF TGCGCCAGCAGCCAGGGGGGTACTAATGAAAAACTGTTTTTT
. . TRBJ1-2 TRBV30 CAWHPNYGYTF TGTGCCTGGCATCCGAACTATGGCTACACCTTC
TRBD1 . TRBJ2-5 TRBV6-5 CASTNRGRETQYF TGTGCCAGCACCAACAGGGGTCGGGAGACCCAGTACTTC
. . TRBJ2-7 TRBV29-1 CSVVVVASYEQYF TGCAGCGTTGTAGTGGTCGCGTCCTACGAGCAGTACTTC
TRBD1 . TRBJ2-7 TRBV10-2 CASSGGGTGGFNEQYF TGCGCCAGCAGCGGCGGGGGGACAGGGGGTTTCAACGAGCAGTACTTC
. . TRBJ2-1 TRBV30 CAWSGRVANEQFF TGTGCCTGGAGTGGTAGGGTAGCCAATGAGCAGTTCTTC
TRBD2 . TRBJ2-3 TRBV6-1 CASVGGGSTDTQYF TGTGCCAGCGTCGGCGGGGGGAGCACAGATACGCAGTATTTT
. . TRBJ2-5 TRBV29-1 CSVGPVQETQYF TGCAGCGTTGGTCCGGTACAAGAGACCCAGTACTTC
. . TRBJ1-4 TRBV6-1 CASSEAWGSNEKLFF TGTGCCAGCAGTGAAGCGTGGGGATCCAATGAAAAACTGTTTTTT
. . TRBJ2-3 TRBV9 CASSVALRDSDTQYF TGTGCCAGCAGCGTAGCTTTGAGGGATTCGGATACGCAGTATTTT